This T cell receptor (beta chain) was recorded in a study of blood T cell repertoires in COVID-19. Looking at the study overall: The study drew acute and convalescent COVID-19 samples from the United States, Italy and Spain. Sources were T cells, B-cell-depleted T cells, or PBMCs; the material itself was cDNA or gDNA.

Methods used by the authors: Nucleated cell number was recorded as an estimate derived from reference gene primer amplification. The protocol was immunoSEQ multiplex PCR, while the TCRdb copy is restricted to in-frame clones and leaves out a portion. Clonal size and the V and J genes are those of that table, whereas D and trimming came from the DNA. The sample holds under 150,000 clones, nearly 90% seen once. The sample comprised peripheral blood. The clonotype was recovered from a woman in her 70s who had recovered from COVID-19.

CDR3 amino acids: CASSVARNYGYTF. CDR3 nucleotides: TGTGCCAGCAGCGTAGCACGGAACTATGGCTACACCTTC. V and J are TRBV9 and TRBJ1-2; D is uncertain. The CDR3 consists of 13 residues. From germline, CDR1 is SGDLS and CDR2 YYNGEE. Trimming stripped 0 bases from V and 2 bases from J, with 5 bases between.